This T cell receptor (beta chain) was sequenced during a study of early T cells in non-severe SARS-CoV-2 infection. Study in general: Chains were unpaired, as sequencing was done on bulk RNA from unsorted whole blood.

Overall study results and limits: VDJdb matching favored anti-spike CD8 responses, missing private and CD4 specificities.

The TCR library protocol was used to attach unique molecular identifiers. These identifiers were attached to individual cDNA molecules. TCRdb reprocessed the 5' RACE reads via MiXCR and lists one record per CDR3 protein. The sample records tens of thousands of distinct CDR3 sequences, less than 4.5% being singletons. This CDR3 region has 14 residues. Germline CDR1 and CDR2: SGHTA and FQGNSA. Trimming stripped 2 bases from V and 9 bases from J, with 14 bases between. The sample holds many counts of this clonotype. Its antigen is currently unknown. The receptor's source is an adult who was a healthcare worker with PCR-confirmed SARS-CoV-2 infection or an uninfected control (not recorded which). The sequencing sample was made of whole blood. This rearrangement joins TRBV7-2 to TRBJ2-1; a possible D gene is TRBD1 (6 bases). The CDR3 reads CASSLFYGGGEQFF. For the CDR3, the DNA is TGTGCCAGCAGCTTATTTTATGGGGGCGGTGAGCAGTTCTTC.